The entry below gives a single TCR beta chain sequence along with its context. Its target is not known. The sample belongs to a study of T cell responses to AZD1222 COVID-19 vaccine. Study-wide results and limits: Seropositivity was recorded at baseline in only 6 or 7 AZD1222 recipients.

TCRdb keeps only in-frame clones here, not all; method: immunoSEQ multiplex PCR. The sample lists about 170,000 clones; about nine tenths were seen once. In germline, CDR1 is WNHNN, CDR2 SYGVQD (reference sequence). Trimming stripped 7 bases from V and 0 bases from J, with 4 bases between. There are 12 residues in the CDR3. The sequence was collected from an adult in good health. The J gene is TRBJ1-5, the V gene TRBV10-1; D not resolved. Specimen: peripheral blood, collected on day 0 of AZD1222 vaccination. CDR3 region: CASKYSNQPQHF. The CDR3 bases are TGCGCCAGCAAGTATAGCAATCAGCCCCAGCATTTT.